This T cell receptor beta chain derives from a study of blood T cells in healthy people across ages. A single count supports this clonotype. This CDR3 comprises 15 residues. Germline CDR1 and CDR2: MNHEY and SVGAGI. Trimming took 6 bases from V and 3 from J; bases not matched to a gene: 8. Combining a sample-barcoded 5' primer with a J-beta primer mix, a second PCR ran for about 6 to 11 cycles. Via MiXCR, TCRdb re-called the 5' RACE reads, giving one row per CDR3 protein. This table holds hundreds of thousands of distinct CDR3 sequences, about 27% found once. Separately, the same data were catalogued under a study of T cells of mothers and their children. That report adds: Donation came from a few healthy Caucasian mothers together with their six children.

This sequence originates from a boy between 2 and 10 years old in good health. The chain carries TRBV6-5 and TRBJ2-7; TRBD2 matches 10 bases. Material: blood. The CDR3 is CASRPTSGRYYEQYF. CDR3 nucleotides: TGTGCCAGCAGGCCGACTAGCGGGCGCTACTACGAGCAGTACTTC.